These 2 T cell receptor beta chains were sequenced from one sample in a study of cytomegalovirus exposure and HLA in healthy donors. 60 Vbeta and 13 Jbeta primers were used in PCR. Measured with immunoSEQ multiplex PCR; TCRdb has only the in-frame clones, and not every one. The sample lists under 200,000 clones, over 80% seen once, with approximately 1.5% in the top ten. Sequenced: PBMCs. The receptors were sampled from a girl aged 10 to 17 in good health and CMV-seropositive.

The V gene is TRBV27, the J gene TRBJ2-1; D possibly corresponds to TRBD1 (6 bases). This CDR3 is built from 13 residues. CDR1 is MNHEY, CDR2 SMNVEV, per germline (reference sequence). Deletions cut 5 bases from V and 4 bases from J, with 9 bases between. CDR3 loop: CASSQQGYNEQFF. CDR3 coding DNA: TGTGCCAGCAGTCAACAGGGTTACAATGAGCAGTTCTTC.

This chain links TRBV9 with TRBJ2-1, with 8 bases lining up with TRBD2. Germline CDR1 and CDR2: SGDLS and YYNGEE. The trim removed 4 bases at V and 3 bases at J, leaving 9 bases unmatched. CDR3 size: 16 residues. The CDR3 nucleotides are TGTGCCAGCAGCCCCTTAGCGGGACTGAACTACAATGAGCAGTTCTTC. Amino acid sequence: CASSPLAGLNYNEQFF.